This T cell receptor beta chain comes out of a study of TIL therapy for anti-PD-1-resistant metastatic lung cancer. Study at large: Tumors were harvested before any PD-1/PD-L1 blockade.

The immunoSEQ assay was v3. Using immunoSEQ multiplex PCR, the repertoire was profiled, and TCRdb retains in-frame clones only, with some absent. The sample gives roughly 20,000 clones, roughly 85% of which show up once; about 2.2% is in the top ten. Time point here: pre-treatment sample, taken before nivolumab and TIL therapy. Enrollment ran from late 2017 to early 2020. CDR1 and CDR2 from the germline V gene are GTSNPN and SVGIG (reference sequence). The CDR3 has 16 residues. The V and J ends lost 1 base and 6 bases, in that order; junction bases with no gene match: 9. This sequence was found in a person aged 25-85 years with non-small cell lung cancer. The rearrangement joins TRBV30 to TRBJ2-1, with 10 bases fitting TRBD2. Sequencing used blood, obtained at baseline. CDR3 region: CAWSAISGGPSNEQFF. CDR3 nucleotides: TGTGCCTGGAGTGCTATTAGCGGGGGGCCGTCCAATGAGCAGTTCTTC.